A selection of T cell receptor beta chains follows, all from one sample in a study of blood T cells in healthy people across ages. TCRdb processed the 5' RACE reads anew with MiXCR; each CDR3 protein has one entry. In the table there are around 710,000 distinct CDR3 sequences, more than 40% of which are singletons. Sequenced material: blood. Every receptor here comes from a woman between 55 and 75 years old in good health. CDR3s include the opening cysteine and the closing phenylalanine or tryptophan. The D gene is left open where the match is weak. Part of the rows lack a size; the others show once, few, many or a class for expanded clones.

cdr3_nt: TGTGCCAGCAGTCAGCGGGAGGGTTCCTACGAGCAGTACTTC
cdr3_aa: CASSQREGSYEQYF
v_call: TRBV6-5
j_call: TRBJ2-7
d_call: TRBD2
clone_size: many

cdr3_nt: TGTGCCAGCAGCTTCGGCGGAAGCTCTGGGGCCAACGTCCTGACTTTC
cdr3_aa: CASSFGGSSGANVLTF
v_call: TRBV13
j_call: TRBJ2-6
d_call: .
clone_size: .

cdr3_nt: TGTGCCAGCTCACCAAGGCAAGAGGAAAAACTGTTTTTT
cdr3_aa: CASSPRQEEKLFF
v_call: TRBV18
j_call: TRBJ1-4
d_call: .
clone_size: few

cdr3_nt: TGTGCCAGCAGCCCTGGCGGGACTAGCAATCAGCCCCAGCATTTT
cdr3_aa: CASSPGGTSNQPQHF
v_call: TRBV3-1
j_call: TRBJ1-5
d_call: .
clone_size: .

cdr3_nt: TGTGCCAGCAGCCCCACAGGGCGGTACGAGCAGTACTTC
cdr3_aa: CASSPTGRYEQYF
v_call: TRBV12-3/TRBV12-4
j_call: TRBJ2-7
d_call: .
clone_size: .

cdr3_nt: TGCAGCGTTGAACCGACAGCATACCAAGAGACCCAGTACTTC
cdr3_aa: CSVEPTAYQETQYF
v_call: TRBV29-1
j_call: TRBJ2-5
d_call: .
clone_size: many

cdr3_nt: TGTGCCAGCAGCCCGGGACAGGACCACAATGAGCAGTTCTTC
cdr3_aa: CASSPGQDHNEQFF
v_call: TRBV11-3
j_call: TRBJ2-1
d_call: TRBD1
clone_size: .

cdr3_nt: TGTGCCAGCAGCTTGGATCTTGGGACAGGGGCCTACGAGCAGTACTTC
cdr3_aa: CASSLDLGTGAYEQYF
v_call: TRBV5-5
j_call: TRBJ2-7
d_call: TRBD1
clone_size: once

cdr3_nt: TGTGCCACCAGTGAGCTGACTCGACAGGGGTGGAACTATGGCTACACCTTC
cdr3_aa: CATSELTRQGWNYGYTF
v_call: TRBV24-1
j_call: TRBJ1-2
d_call: TRBD1
clone_size: .

cdr3_nt: TGTGCCTGGAGTAGAAGCGGACAGGGGGAGGAAAAACTGTTTTTT
cdr3_aa: CAWSRSGQGEEKLFF
v_call: TRBV30
j_call: TRBJ1-4
d_call: TRBD1
clone_size: .

cdr3_nt: TGTGCCAGCAGTTACACGGGGGGGCCGTTGGAGACCCAGTACTTC
cdr3_aa: CASSYTGGPLETQYF
v_call: TRBV6-2/TRBV6-3
j_call: TRBJ2-5
d_call: TRBD2
clone_size: few

cdr3_nt: TGTGCCAGCAGCGGCGGGGGGAATGCCGGGGAGCTGTTTTTT
cdr3_aa: CASSGGGNAGELFF
v_call: TRBV9
j_call: TRBJ2-2
d_call: TRBD2
clone_size: .

cdr3_nt: TGTGCCGGGGTCCATAGCACAGATACGCAGTATTTT
cdr3_aa: CAGVHSTDTQYF
v_call: TRBV7-3
j_call: TRBJ2-3
d_call: .
clone_size: .

cdr3_nt: TGTGCCAGCAGTTACTCGAGTGGAGGTTTAACTAATGAAAAACTGTTTTTT
cdr3_aa: CASSYSSGGLTNEKLFF
v_call: TRBV6-6
j_call: TRBJ1-4
d_call: .
clone_size: .

cdr3_nt: TGTGCCAGCAGCCGCTGGACTGGGAACGAGCAGTACTTC
cdr3_aa: CASSRWTGNEQYF
v_call: TRBV3-1
j_call: TRBJ2-7
d_call: .
clone_size: many

cdr3_nt: TGTGCCAGCAGCAAGCAGGGACTAGCGGGGGAAAGATTCCTCTCACCTTACAATGAGCAGTTCTTC
cdr3_aa: CASSKQGLAGERFLSPYNEQFF
v_call: TRBV21-1
j_call: TRBJ2-1
d_call: .
clone_size: few

cdr3_nt: TGTGCCAGCAGCCCTGGACAGTTCCGGACTAACTATGGCTACACCTTC
cdr3_aa: CASSPGQFRTNYGYTF
v_call: TRBV11-2
j_call: TRBJ1-2
d_call: .
clone_size: .

cdr3_nt: TGCAGCGTTGACAGGGGCGATCTCACTGAAGCTTTCTTT
cdr3_aa: CSVDRGDLTEAFF
v_call: TRBV29-1
j_call: TRBJ1-1
d_call: .
clone_size: many

cdr3_nt: TGTGCCAGCAGCCAAGCCGGATACACTGAAGCTTTCTTT
cdr3_aa: CASSQAGYTEAFF
v_call: TRBV3-1
j_call: TRBJ1-1
d_call: .
clone_size: few

cdr3_nt: TGTACCACCAGCAGATCGGGGGACGGGGCCTACAATGAGCAGTACTTC
cdr3_aa: CTTSRSGDGAYNEQYF
v_call: TRBV15
j_call: TRBJ2-5
d_call: .
clone_size: .

cdr3_nt: TGCGCCAGCAGCTTGGGTCCTCCTGGAACCGGGGAGCTGTTTTTT
cdr3_aa: CASSLGPPGTGELFF
v_call: TRBV5-1
j_call: TRBJ2-2
d_call: .
clone_size: .

cdr3_nt: TGCAGTGCTAGAGATGCTAATAGCGGCTACGAGCAGTACTTC
cdr3_aa: CSARDANSGYEQYF
v_call: TRBV20-1
j_call: TRBJ2-7
d_call: .
clone_size: .

cdr3_nt: TGCGCCAGCAGCTTGGCCAGGGGGGGAGTCGCCGTGAACACTGAAGCTTTCTTT
cdr3_aa: CASSLARGGVAVNTEAFF
v_call: TRBV5-1
j_call: TRBJ1-1
d_call: TRBD1
clone_size: .

cdr3_nt: TGTGCCAGCAGTTCAGGACAGCCCCAGCATTTT
cdr3_aa: CASSSGQPQHF
v_call: TRBV12-3/TRBV12-4
j_call: TRBJ1-5
d_call: .
clone_size: many

cdr3_nt: TGTGCCAGCAGTGCGCCAGGATTAGGAACCTACGAGCAGTACTTC
cdr3_aa: CASSAPGLGTYEQYF
v_call: TRBV6-2/TRBV6-3
j_call: TRBJ2-7
d_call: .
clone_size: few

cdr3_nt: TGTGCCAGCAGCTTGGATAGCGGGGCCTCAGATACGCAGTATTTT
cdr3_aa: CASSLDSGASDTQYF
v_call: TRBV7-3
j_call: TRBJ2-3
d_call: TRBD2
clone_size: few

cdr3_nt: TGCGCCAGCAGCCAAGATGGAGGGGGCGGGTGGGATACGCAGTATTTT
cdr3_aa: CASSQDGGGGWDTQYF
v_call: TRBV4-1
j_call: TRBJ2-3
d_call: .
clone_size: few

cdr3_nt: TGCAGCGTTAACAGGGGTCCTAATGAGCAGTACTTC
cdr3_aa: CSVNRGPNEQYF
v_call: TRBV29-1
j_call: TRBJ2-5
d_call: TRBD1
clone_size: .

cdr3_nt: TGTGCCAGCAGCTCTGGGCTGCCCTACAATGAGCAGTACTTC
cdr3_aa: CASSSGLPYNEQYF
v_call: TRBV7-3
j_call: TRBJ2-7
d_call: .
clone_size: .

cdr3_nt: TGTGCCAGCAGCCAAGGTGGGGCCGCTGTTATAAGCCCTTTCTTT
cdr3_aa: CASSQGGAAVISPFF
v_call: TRBV3-1
j_call: TRBJ1-1
d_call: .
clone_size: once

cdr3_nt: TGTGCCAGCAGTGTTATATATTTGAACACTGAAGCTTTCTTT
cdr3_aa: CASSVIYLNTEAFF
v_call: TRBV2
j_call: TRBJ1-1
d_call: .
clone_size: .

cdr3_nt: TGCAGTGCTAGAGATCTGACAGAAAACTATGGCTACACCTTC
cdr3_aa: CSARDLTENYGYTF
v_call: TRBV20-1
j_call: TRBJ1-2
d_call: .
clone_size: .

cdr3_nt: TGTGCCAGCAGCTGGGGTCAGCCCCAGCATTTT
cdr3_aa: CASSWGQPQHF
v_call: TRBV11-3
j_call: TRBJ1-5
d_call: .
clone_size: few

cdr3_nt: TGTGCCAGCAGCTTAGGGCCCCCACAGGGGTACTATGAGCAGTTCTTC
cdr3_aa: CASSLGPPQGYYEQFF
v_call: TRBV13
j_call: TRBJ2-1
d_call: TRBD1
clone_size: .